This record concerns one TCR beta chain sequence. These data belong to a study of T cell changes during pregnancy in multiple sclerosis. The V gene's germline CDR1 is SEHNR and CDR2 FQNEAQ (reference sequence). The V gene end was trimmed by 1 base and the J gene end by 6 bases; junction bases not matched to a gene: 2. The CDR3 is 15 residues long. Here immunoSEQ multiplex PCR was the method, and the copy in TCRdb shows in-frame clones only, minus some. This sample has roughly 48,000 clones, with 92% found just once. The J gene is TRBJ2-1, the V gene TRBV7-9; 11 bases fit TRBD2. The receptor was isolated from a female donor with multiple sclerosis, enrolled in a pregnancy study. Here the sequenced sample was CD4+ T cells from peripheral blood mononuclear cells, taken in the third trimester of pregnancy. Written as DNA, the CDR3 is TGTGCCAGCAGCTTAGGACTAGCGGGGATCAATGAGCAGTTCTTC. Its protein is CASSLGLAGINEQFF.